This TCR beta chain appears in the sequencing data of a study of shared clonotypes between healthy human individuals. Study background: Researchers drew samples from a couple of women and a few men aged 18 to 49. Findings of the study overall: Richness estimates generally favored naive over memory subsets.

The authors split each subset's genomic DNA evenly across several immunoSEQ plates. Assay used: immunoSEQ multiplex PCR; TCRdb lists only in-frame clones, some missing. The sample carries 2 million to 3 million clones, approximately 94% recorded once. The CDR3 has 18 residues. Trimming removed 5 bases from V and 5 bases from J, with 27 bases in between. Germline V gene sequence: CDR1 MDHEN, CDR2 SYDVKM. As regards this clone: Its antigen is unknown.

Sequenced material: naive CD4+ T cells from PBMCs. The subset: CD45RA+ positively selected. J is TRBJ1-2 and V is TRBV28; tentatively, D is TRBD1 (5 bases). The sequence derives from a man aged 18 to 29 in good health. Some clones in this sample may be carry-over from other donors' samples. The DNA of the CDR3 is TGTGCCAGCAGTCCTCTCCGGGGGTCCGGAGAAGGGCCTTATGGCTACACCTTC. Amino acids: CASSPLRGSGEGPYGYTF.